The following is a TCR beta chain sequence with its context. CDR1 is MDHEN and CDR2 is SYDVKM in the germline V gene. The CDR3 totals 15 residues. V lost 6 bases and J lost 2; bases outside the gene matches: 6. The sample comes from a study of CD8 T cells in Susac syndrome. RNA in amounts of roughly 0.5 to 1 ug was reverse transcribed with random hexamers. TCRdb ran MiXCR on the immunoSEQ multiplex PCR reads and lists one entry per CDR3 protein. This table holds about 100,000 distinct CDR3 sequences, roughly 96% found once. The source is a human donor with Susac syndrome. The V call is TRBV28, the J call TRBJ1-5; 8 positions agree with TRBD1. Material: CD8+ T cells from PBMCs. This chain's CDR3 is CASSTGGWGNQPQHF. The CDR3 nucleotides read TGTGCCAGCAGCACAGGGGGTTGGGGCAATCAGCCCCAGCATTTT.